These 21 T cell receptor beta chains were all obtained from the same sample, sequenced in a study of T cell repertoires in cytomegalovirus infection. In TCRdb, the reads were re-called with MiXCR into one record per CDR3 protein. The data show fewer than 1,000,000 distinct CDR3 sequences, around 29% seen once. Which antigens these TCRs recognize remains unknown. Material: cultured CD8+ T cells from PBMCs, obtained from culture after CMV antigen stimulation. The receptors stem from a human donor in good health (CMV status not recorded). Some clones in this sample may be carry-over from other donors' samples.

This sequence joins TRBV6-1 and TRBJ2-7; D not certain. CDR1 is MNHNS and CDR2 is SASEGT in the germline V gene. The CDR3 has 12 amino acids. Trimming shortened V by 3 bases and J by 4 bases, and 7 bases separated the two germline ends. The CDR3 is CASSDATYEQYV. CDR3 sequence (DNA): TGTGCCAGCAGTGATGCGACTTACGAGCAGTACGTC.

The rearrangement uses TRBV7-6 and TRBJ2-2; D is undetermined. Germline CDR1 is SGHVS and CDR2 is FNYEAQ. V lost 2 bases and J 9 bases, leaving 7 bases between the germline ends. The CDR3 spans 12 residues. CDR3 protein: CASSLIAWELFF. CDR3 in DNA: TGTGCCAGCAGCTTAATCGCTTGGGAGCTGTTTTTT. The full variable domain, with the rest looked up from reference TRBV7-6 and TRBJ2-2, is GAGVSQSPRYKVTKRGQDVALRCDPISGHVSLYWYRQALGQGPEFLTYFNYEAQQDKSGLPNDRFSAERPEGSISTLTIQRTEQRDSAMYRCASSLIAWELFFGEGSRLTVL.

The chain is built from TRBV4-1 and TRBJ1-1; TRBD1 might be the D (5 bases). The CDR3 is 18 residues long. The germline gives CDR1 MGHRA, CDR2 YSYEKL. Trimming shortened V by 0 bases and J by 3 bases, and 20 bases separated the two germline ends. CDR3 in amino acids: CASSQDLLRTSKDTEAFF. The DNA of the CDR3 is TGCGCCAGCAGCCAAGATCTACTAAGGACATCCAAGGACACTGAAGCTTTCTTT.

A remark on this clonotype: A much larger clonotype is one base distant, so this may be a read error. V is TRBV28 and J is TRBJ1-1; D unclear. Looked up from germline, CDR1 is MDHEN and CDR2 is SYDVKM. The ends were cut back, 5 bases at V and 1 base at J, with 5 bases in the middle. The CDR3 covers 12 residues. CDR3 protein: CASSEENTEAFF. Written as DNA, the CDR3 is TGTGCCAGCAGTGAAGAGAACACTGAAGCTTTCTTT.

The table lists this clonotype with many counts. This chain connects TRBV12-3 or TRBV12-4 to TRBJ1-6; tentative D call: TRBD1 (5 bases). The CDR3 is 13 amino acids. V was cut by 7 bases and J by 8 bases, with 12 bases left in between. The chain's CDR3 is CASTRAWDSPLHF. The DNA for the CDR3 is TGTGCCAGCACCAGGGCTTGGGATTCACCCCTCCACTTT.

This chain joins TRBV24-1 and TRBJ2-1; 12 bases match TRBD1. The CDR3 is made up of 15 amino acids. Germline V gives CDR1 KGHDR, CDR2 SFDVKD. Losses at the gene ends were 3 bases for V and 10 bases for J; bases not matched to a gene: 6. The CDR3, as DNA: TGTGCCACCAGTGATCGGGACAGGGGGCTAGGGGAGCAGTTCTTC. Its translation: CATSDRDRGLGEQFF.

The gene calls are TRBV29-1 and TRBJ2-7; D perhaps matches TRBD2 (5 bases). The V gene's germline CDR1 is SQVTM and CDR2 ANQGSEA. The CDR3 loop spans 12 amino acids. With 4 bases removed from V and 0 bases from J, the gap between germline ends came to 7 bases. The CDR3 is CSVGGGSYEQYF. CDR3 DNA sequence: TGCAGCGTTGGTGGAGGCTCCTACGAGCAGTACTTC.

The chain employs TRBV20-1 and TRBJ2-7, with a possible D match to TRBD2 (5 bases). Germline V gene lookup returns CDR1 DFQATT and CDR2 SNEGSKA (reference sequence). Trimming left V 2 bases short and J 1 base short, with 9 bases between. CDR3 size: 13 residues. The CDR3 sequence: CSARLRGSYEQYF. In nucleotides, the CDR3 is TGCAGTGCTAGACTTCGGGGATCCTACGAGCAGTACTTC.

The rearrangement uses TRBV15 and TRBJ1-1; no reliable D call. Germline V lookup: CDR1 LNHNV, CDR2 YYDKDF (reference sequence). Trimming removed 8 bases from V and 1 base from J, with 8 bases in between. The CDR3 extends over 12 amino acids. The CDR3 nucleotides read TGTGCCACCCAACACTCGAACACTGAAGCTTTCTTT. It specifies CATQHSNTEAFF.

This sequence joins TRBV19 and TRBJ1-1, with TRBD1 matching over 8 bases. The CDR3 sequence is 15 residues long. The V gene's germline CDR1 is LNHDA and CDR2 SQIVND (reference sequence). The V gene end was trimmed by 6 bases and the J gene end by 5 bases; junction bases not matched to a gene: 11. The CDR3 DNA reads TGTGCCAGTAGCCCGGACGACAGGGGCCAGACTGAAGCTTTCTTT. This translates into CASSPDDRGQTEAFF.

This clonotype has more than one count but fewer than ten. This chain joins TRBV6-2 or TRBV6-3 and TRBJ1-5; D not resolved. Germline CDR1 and CDR2: MNHEY and SVGEGT. This CDR3 has 13 residues. Trimming removed 4 bases from V and 5 bases from J, with 9 bases in between. The CDR3 here is CASSSSFHQPQHF. CDR3 in DNA: TGTGCCAGCAGTTCCTCGTTTCATCAGCCCCAGCATTTT.

This clonotype was observed a handful of times. The gene calls are TRBV6-5 and TRBJ1-1; D is unresolved. V dropped 0 bases and J dropped 1 base, with 6 bases sitting between them. CDR3 length: 14 residues. Germline assignment: CDR1 MNHEY and CDR2 SVGAGI. The CDR3 region has the DNA TGTGCCAGCAGTTACTCGTCCAAGAACACTGAAGCTTTCTTT. This encodes CASSYSSKNTEAFF.

V is TRBV27 and J is TRBJ2-7; weak D call: TRBD1 (5 bases). V dropped 0 bases and J dropped 5 bases, with 8 bases sitting between them. This CDR3 region has 13 residues. Per germline, CDR1 MNHEY and CDR2 SMNVEV (reference sequence). The CDR3 coding sequence is TGTGCCAGCAGTTTATCGCCAGGGAACGAGCAGTACGTC. Its protein product is CASSLSPGNEQYV.

There are a few counts of this clonotype. V usage is TRBV14 and J usage is TRBJ2-4; 8 bases match TRBD2. The CDR3 sequence is 18 residues long. In germline, CDR1 is SGHDN, CDR2 FVKESK. The V gene end was trimmed by 0 bases and the J gene end by 0 bases; junction bases not matched to a gene: 7. CDR3 residues: CASSQEGGGGLAKNIQYF. CDR3 DNA: TGTGCCAGCAGCCAAGAGGGCGGCGGGGGGCTAGCCAAAAACATTCAGTACTTC.

This chain connects TRBV4-1 to TRBJ2-3; D remains ambiguous. This CDR3 region has 14 residues. V was shortened by 6 bases and J by 9 bases, with 19 bases between the two germline ends. Germline-derived CDR1 and CDR2 are MGHRA and YSYEKL. In nucleotides, the CDR3 is TGCGCCAGCAGACCCTCTGCGGAGCTAGACACGCAGTATTTT. This gives the protein CASRPSAELDTQYF.

The CDR3 DNA reads as TGTGCCAGCAGTCCCAGCACAGGGCTGAAGAGGGCTTTCTTT. Protein sequence: CASSPSTGLKRAFF. This chain joins TRBV27 and TRBJ1-1, with D perhaps matching TRBD1 (6 bases). CDR3 size: 14 residues. CDR1 and CDR2 (germline): MNHEY, SMNVEV (reference sequence). The V end lost 5 bases, the J end lost 11 bases, and 21 bases lay between the germline ends.

This clonotype came up a few times. CDR3 coding DNA: TGCGCCAGCAGTGAGCCGAAGAAGGTCCTACGGAGTTTTAACTATGGCTACACCTTC. Amino acids: CASSEPKKVLRSFNYGYTF. V and J are TRBV10-2 and TRBJ1-2; no clear D gene. Between the trimmed V and J ends, which lost 2 bases and 1 base, there was a span of 23 bases. The CDR3 consists of 19 residues. Germline-derived CDR1 and CDR2 are WSHSY and SAAADI.

The chain recombines TRBV5-6 with TRBJ2-1; D is perhaps TRBD2 (5 bases). Germline V lookup: CDR1 SGHDT, CDR2 YYEEEE. There are 17 residues in the CDR3. Trimming pared 4 bases from V and 2 bases from J, leaving 19 bases between. CDR3 nucleotide sequence: TGTGCCAGCAGCCAACGAGGGCTTCAGAACCCCTACAATGAGCAGTTCTTC. This sequence encodes CASSQRGLQNPYNEQFF. Full variable domain (outside the CDR3, taken from reference TRBV5-6 and TRBJ2-1): DAGVTQSPTHLIKTRGQQVTLRCSPKSGHDTVSWYQQALGQGPQFIFQYYEEEERQRGNFPDRFSGHQFPNYSSELNVNALLLGDSALYLCASSQRGLQNPYNEQFFGPGTRLTVL.

The chain employs TRBV6-6 and TRBJ2-2, with D unclear. V was shortened by 6 bases and J by 3 bases, with 17 bases between the two germline ends. Germline-derived CDR1 and CDR2 are MNHNY and SVGAGI (reference sequence). This CDR3 spans 16 amino acids. The CDR3, as DNA: TGTGCCAGCAGCTACGGACCCGAGACCCACACCGGGGAGCTGTTTTTT. Translated, it gives CASSYGPETHTGELFF.

This clonotype has more than one count but fewer than ten. The V gene is TRBV24-1, the J gene TRBJ2-3; D gene ambiguous. The germline V gene has CDR1 KGHDR and CDR2 SFDVKD. This CDR3 has 16 amino acids. Deletions cut 4 bases from V and 0 bases from J, with 13 bases between. CDR3 nucleotide sequence: TGTGCCACCAGTGACCGCAAATTACGGAGCACAGATACGCAGTATTTT. As protein: CATSDRKLRSTDTQYF.

Only a few counts were recorded for this clonotype. One end of the junction fails to match germline, which may point to a read error. The J gene is TRBJ2-5, the V gene TRBV4-1; possible D gene TRBD1, 6 bases. The CDR3 spans 19 residues. In germline, CDR1 is MGHRA, CDR2 YSYEKL. Here the CDR3 reads CASSQEPVTGISSWETQYF. DNA for the CDR3: TGTGCCAGCAGCCAAGAACCGGTAACAGGGATAAGTAGTTGGGAGACCCAGTACTTC.